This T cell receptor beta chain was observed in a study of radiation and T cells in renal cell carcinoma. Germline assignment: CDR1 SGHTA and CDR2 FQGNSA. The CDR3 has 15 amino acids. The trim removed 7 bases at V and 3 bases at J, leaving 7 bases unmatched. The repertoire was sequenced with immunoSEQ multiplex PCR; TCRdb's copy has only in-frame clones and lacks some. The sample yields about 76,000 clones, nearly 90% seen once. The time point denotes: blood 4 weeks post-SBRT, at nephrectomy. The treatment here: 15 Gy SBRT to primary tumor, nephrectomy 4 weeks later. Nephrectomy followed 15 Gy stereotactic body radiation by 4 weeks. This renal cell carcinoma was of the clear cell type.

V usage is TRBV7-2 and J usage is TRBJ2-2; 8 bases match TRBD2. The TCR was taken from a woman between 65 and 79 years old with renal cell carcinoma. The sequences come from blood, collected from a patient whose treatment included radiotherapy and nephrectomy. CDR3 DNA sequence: TGTGCCAGCAACTACCGAGCGGGGGACACCGGGGAGCTGTTTTTT. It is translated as CASNYRAGDTGELFF.